The 15 T cell receptor beta chains reported below all come from one sample, sequenced in a study of vaccination and CD4 T cells after COVID-19. Cultured CD4+ T-cell DNA underwent Oncomine TCR Beta short-read sequencing. TCRdb fed the PCR reads into MiXCR, producing one record per CDR3 protein. This table holds thousands of distinct CDR3 sequences, 67% found once. The antigens of these receptors remain unknown. Regarding treatment: roughly 10-day PBMC culture with coronavirus spike peptide pools or control peptides (ViraFEST assay). What was sequenced was CD4+ T cells from blood, cultured in vitro. Receptors originate from a human donor who had recovered from COVID-19.

The gene calls are TRBV28 and TRBJ1-5; D call uncertain. Germline CDR1 is MDHEN and CDR2 is SYDVKM. Trimming took off 5 bases at V and 2 bases at J, with 4 bases between the two ends. The CDR3 sequence is 12 residues long. CDR3 sequence reads: CASSAGNQPQHF. The CDR3 nucleotides read TGTGCCAGCAGTGCGGGCAATCAGCCCCAGCATTTT.

This chain joins TRBV6-1 and TRBJ1-6; D gene unclear. The CDR3 is 13 residues long. Germline V gene lookup returns CDR1 MNHNS and CDR2 SASEGT. Trimming shortened V by 6 bases and J by 8 bases, and 11 bases separated the two germline ends. The CDR3 bases are TGTGCCAGCAGCCGGTCGCTGGATTCACCCCTCCACTTT. Translated: CASSRSLDSPLHF.

The genes are TRBV5-1 and TRBJ2-7; 9 nucleotides line up with TRBD1. The V segment lost 5 bases and the J segment 6 bases; nucleotides outside the gene matches: 9. Germline assignment: CDR1 SGHRS and CDR2 YFSETQ. This CDR3 has 14 residues. CDR3 nucleotides: TGCGCCAGCAGAACCGGGACAGGGTCGGTCGAGCAGTACTTC. It translates to CASRTGTGSVEQYF.

A few counts support this clonotype. The CDR3 region has the DNA TGTGCCAGCAGTTTAAGGCCCCCACAGGACTTTAGCAATCAGCCCCAGCATTTT. Translating it yields CASSLRPPQDFSNQPQHF. V is TRBV27 and J is TRBJ1-5, with D perhaps matching TRBD1 (5 bases). The CDR3 contains 18 residues. V was trimmed by 2 bases and J by 0 bases, leaving 17 bases between them. In germline, CDR1 is MNHEY, CDR2 SMNVEV (reference sequence).

This sequence joins TRBV6-1 and TRBJ1-4; D may be TRBD1 (6 bases). Between the trimmed V and J ends, which lost 4 bases and 8 bases, there was a span of 14 bases. The CDR3 consists of 14 residues. Germline CDR1 MNHNS, CDR2 SASEGT. CDR3 bases: TGTGCCAGCAGTGTAGCAGGGGAGGCAGAAAAACTGTTTTTT. Its protein product is CASSVAGEAEKLFF.

This chain joins TRBV7-9 and TRBJ1-2, with D maybe TRBD1 (6 bases). This CDR3 has 17 residues. Germline V gives CDR1 SEHNR, CDR2 FQNEAQ (reference sequence). V gave up 4 bases and J gave up 5 bases, with 23 bases separating them. CDR3 region: CASSSTPLGGGWYGYTF. The CDR3 DNA reads TGTGCCAGCAGCTCCACCCCTCTGGGGGGCGGGTGGTATGGCTACACCTTC.

The V call is TRBV20-1, the J call TRBJ2-1; 13 bases are shared with TRBD2. V was clipped by 2 bases and J by 5 bases; unmatched bases: 3. Germline CDR1 DFQATT, CDR2 SNEGSKA (reference sequence). This CDR3 has 15 residues. In DNA, the CDR3 is TGCAGTGCTAGACCTACTAGCGGGGGGGACAATGAGCAGTTCTTC. Translating gives CSARPTSGGDNEQFF.

The chain carries TRBV19 and TRBJ2-5; the D gene is possibly TRBD2 (6 bases). Germline loops: CDR1 LNHDA, CDR2 SQIVND (reference sequence). The CDR3 covers 15 residues. Trimming took 5 bases from V and 5 from J, leaving 18 bases between them. The CDR3 sequence is CASSPPSGRGETQYF. The CDR3 bases are TGTGCCAGTAGTCCTCCGAGCGGGCGTGGGGAGACCCAGTACTTC.

The CDR3 bases are TGTGCCAGCAGTTGGGACGACCTGGGCAATCAGCCCCAGCATTTT. Its translation is CASSWDDLGNQPQHF. The J gene is TRBJ1-5, the V gene TRBV6-5; D is possibly TRBD1 (5 bases). From germline, CDR1 is MNHEY and CDR2 SVGAGI. There are 15 residues in the CDR3. With 4 bases removed from V and 2 bases from J, the gap between germline ends came to 12 bases.

This clonotype was seen only a few times. The chain joins TRBV19 to TRBJ2-7; maybe TRBD2 (6 bases). With 5 bases removed from V and 3 bases from J, the gap between germline ends came to 17 bases. The CDR3 loop spans 15 amino acids. CDR1 and CDR2 (germline): LNHDA, SQIVND (reference sequence). The CDR3 reads CASSAEAGVFYEQYF. The CDR3 DNA reads as TGTGCCAGTAGTGCAGAAGCGGGTGTCTTCTACGAGCAGTACTTC.

The chain carries TRBV28 and TRBJ2-7, with 12 bases fitting TRBD1. The V and J ends lost 5 bases and 8 bases, in that order; junction bases with no gene match: 13. Germline V gene data show CDR1 as MDHEN and CDR2 as SYDVKM. The CDR3 length is 16 residues. CDR3 sequence: CASSANTPGQGAKQYF. The CDR3 DNA is TGTGCCAGCAGTGCAAACACTCCGGGACAGGGGGCGAAGCAGTACTTC. Combining the CDR3 with reference TRBV28 and TRBJ2-7 gives the whole variable domain DVKVTQSSRYLVKRTGEKVFLECVQDMDHENMFWYRQDPGLGLRLIYFSYDVKMKEKGDIPEGYSVSREKKERFSLILESASTNQTSMYLCASSANTPGQGAKQYFGPGTRLTVT.

The chain joins TRBV7-9 to TRBJ2-1, with TRBD2 matching over 7 bases. Germline CDR1 SEHNR, CDR2 FQNEAQ (reference sequence). With 5 bases clipped from V and 7 bases from J, the junction kept 11 bases outside the gene matches. The CDR3 contains 15 residues. DNA for the CDR3: TGTGCCAGCAGCACCGCGGCGGGAGTCCGGAATGAGCAGTTCTTC. Its protein product is CASSTAAGVRNEQFF. The variable domain in full, completed from reference TRBV7-9 and TRBJ2-1, reads DTGVSQNPRHKITKRGQNVTFRCDPISEHNRLYWYRQTLGQGPEFLTYFQNEAQLEKSRLLSDRFSAERPKGSFSTLEIQRTEQGDSAMYLCASSTAAGVRNEQFFGPGTRLTVL.

The chain links TRBV10-1 to TRBJ2-3, with TRBD2 identical over 10 bases. The trim removed 2 bases at V and 6 bases at J, leaving 8 bases unmatched. The CDR3 is made up of 16 amino acids. Germline loops: CDR1 WNHNN, CDR2 SYGVQD (reference sequence). For the CDR3, the DNA is TGCGCCAGCAGTGAGGCCCCACTAGCGGGAACCGATACGCAGTATTTT. It encodes CASSEAPLAGTDTQYF.

This clonotype was found a few times. The chain employs TRBV19 and TRBJ1-5; no definite D call. Trimming left V 3 bases short and J 6 bases short, with 0 bases between. The CDR3 covers 10 residues. Germline V lookup: CDR1 LNHDA, CDR2 SQIVND (reference sequence). For the CDR3, the DNA is TGTGCCAGTAGTATTCAGCCCCAGCATTTT. It specifies CASSIQPQHF.

The count of this clonotype is one. The rearrangement joins TRBV6-5 to TRBJ2-5; D is possibly TRBD1 (5 bases). The ends were cut back, 0 bases at V and 4 bases at J, with 15 bases in the middle. Germline CDR1 and CDR2: MNHEY and SVGAGI. This CDR3 is built from 16 residues. Here the CDR3 reads CASSYSAGSMGETQYF. CDR3 sequence (DNA): TGTGCCAGCAGTTACTCCGCAGGGTCCATGGGAGAGACCCAGTACTTC.